A few counts support the clone carrying this TCR beta chain. TCRdb's copy holds only in-frame clones and misses some; the assay was immunoSEQ multiplex PCR. The repertoire holds 35,000 to 45,000 clones, with 75% to 95% as singletons. These data originate in a study of T cell changes during pregnancy in multiple sclerosis. The TCR originated in a female donor in good health, enrolled as a control in a pregnancy study. The sequenced sample was CD4+ T cells from peripheral blood mononuclear cells, obtained in the second trimester of pregnancy.

The CDR3 nucleotides read TGTGCCAGCAGCTTAGATCAGTCGGGGAGCGCGAACACCGGGGAGCTGTTTTTT. It translates to CASSLDQSGSANTGELFF. The chain uses TRBV11-3 and TRBJ2-2; tentatively, D is TRBD2 (5 bases). The germline CDR1 and CDR2 sequences are SGHNT and YENEEA. This CDR3 spans 18 amino acids. V lost 0 bases and J lost 0, with 14 bases in between.